This T cell receptor (beta chain) came from a study of blood T cell repertoires in COVID-19. Turning to the study itself: Collection of acute and convalescent COVID-19 samples took place in the United States, Italy and Spain. PBMCs, B-cell-depleted T cells, or T cells provided the cDNA or gDNA that made up the material.

Trimming shortened V by 6 bases and J by 7 bases, and 15 bases separated the two germline ends. The CDR3 is made up of 13 amino acids. Germline values: CDR1 MGHDK, CDR2 SYGVNS. Source study methods: Nucleated cell counts were estimated from reference gene primer amplification. Clones were read by immunoSEQ multiplex PCR, and TCRdb kept only the in-frame ones, dropping some. That table supplies the V and J calls and clone size; D and trimming were determined from the DNA. Altogether 200,000 to 250,000 clones are present, 85% to 90% being singletons, with the ten largest covering approximately 6.1%. This clonotype originated in a man older than 75 with acute or convalescent COVID-19. J is TRBJ1-2 and V is TRBV25-1, with D uncertain. Sequenced input: peripheral blood. CDR3 DNA: TGTGCCAGCAGCCCGGGAACCTATGCTGGCTACACCTTC. Residues: CASSPGTYAGYTF.